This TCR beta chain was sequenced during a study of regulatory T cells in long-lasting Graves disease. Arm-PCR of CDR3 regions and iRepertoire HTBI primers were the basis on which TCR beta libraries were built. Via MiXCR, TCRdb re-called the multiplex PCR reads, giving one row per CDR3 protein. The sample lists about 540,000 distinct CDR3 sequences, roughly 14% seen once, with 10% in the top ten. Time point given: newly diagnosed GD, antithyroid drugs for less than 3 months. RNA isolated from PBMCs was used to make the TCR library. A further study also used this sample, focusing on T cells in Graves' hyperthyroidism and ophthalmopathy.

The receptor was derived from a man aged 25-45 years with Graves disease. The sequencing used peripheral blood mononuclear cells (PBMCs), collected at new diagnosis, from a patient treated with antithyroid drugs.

The CDR3 sequence: CASSLDGGIYNEQFF. The CDR3 nucleotides read TGCGCCAGCAGCCTAGACGGGGGCATCTACAATGAGCAGTTCTTC. The gene calls are TRBV5-1 and TRBJ2-1, with D perhaps given as TRBD1 or TRBD2 (6 bases each). The CDR3 runs 15 residues. Per the germline V gene, CDR1 is SGHRS and CDR2 is YFSETQ. Trimming pared 4 bases from V and 3 bases from J, leaving 14 bases between.